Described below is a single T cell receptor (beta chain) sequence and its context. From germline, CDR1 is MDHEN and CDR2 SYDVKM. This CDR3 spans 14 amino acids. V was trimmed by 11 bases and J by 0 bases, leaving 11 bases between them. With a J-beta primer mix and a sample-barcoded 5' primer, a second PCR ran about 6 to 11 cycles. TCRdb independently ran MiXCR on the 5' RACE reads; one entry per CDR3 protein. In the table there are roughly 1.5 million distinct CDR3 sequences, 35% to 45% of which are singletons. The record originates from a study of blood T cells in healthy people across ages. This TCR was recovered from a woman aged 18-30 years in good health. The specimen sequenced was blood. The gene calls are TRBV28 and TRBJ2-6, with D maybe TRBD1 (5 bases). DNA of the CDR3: TGTGCCGTGGGGCTCCGCTCTGGGGCCAACGTCCTGACTTTC. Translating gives CAVGLRSGANVLTF.